Reported below is one T cell receptor beta chain. The sample is drawn from a study of blood T cell repertoires in COVID-19. The V end lost 6 bases, the J end lost 7 bases, and 16 bases lay between the germline ends. In germline, CDR1 is MNHEY, CDR2 SMNVEV (reference sequence). The CDR3 contains 15 residues. Profiling relied on immunoSEQ multiplex PCR, and the TCRdb table lists in-frame clones only, not all of them. The profile shows about 140,000 clones, roughly 84% of them singletons. The source material was PBMCs or T cells enriched from blood (not recorded which). The chain joins TRBV27 to TRBJ1-6; D is possibly TRBD1 (6 bases). The receptor was isolated from a man aged 70 or older who had been exposed to COVID-19. This CDR3 reads CASSTQQGWNSPLHF. CDR3 nucleotides: TGTGCCAGCAGCACCCAACAGGGCTGGAATTCACCCCTCCACTTT.